The 5 T cell receptor beta chains listed next were all sequenced from one sample in a study of CD8 T cell repertoires and HIV-1 epitope variants. No cognate antigen is known for these TCRs. Measured with immunoSEQ multiplex PCR; TCRdb has only the in-frame clones, and not every one. Among roughly 5,000 clones, around 70% were seen once, and the ten largest hold roughly 44%. The source material was cultured CD8+ T cells derived from PBMCs. Source of these receptors: a male donor with HIV.

The rearrangement joins TRBV30 to TRBJ1-1; tentatively, D is TRBD1 (6 bases). CDR3 length equals 16 residues. Germline V gives CDR1 GTSNPN, CDR2 SVGIG (reference sequence). The CDR3 DNA reads as TGTTCAACACGGGGGGGCGGGGCCCCGGGGGACACTGAAGCTTTCTTT. Its protein product is CSTRGGGAPGDTEAFF.

This clone was seen just once. The chain employs TRBV28 and TRBJ2-5, with 9 bases identical to TRBD2. The germline V gene has CDR1 MDHEN and CDR2 SYDVKM. J was trimmed by 5 bases and V by 1 base; bases with no gene match: 8. This CDR3 contains 16 residues. The CDR3 DNA is TGTGCCAGCAGTTTATTGCTAGCGGGATATGGGGAGACCCAGTACTTC. This encodes CASSLLLAGYGETQYF.

The genes are TRBV27 and TRBJ2-7, with 11 bases that match TRBD2. This CDR3 spans 17 amino acids. In germline, CDR1 is MNHEY, CDR2 SMNVEV (reference sequence). V shed 3 bases and J 5 bases; nucleotides not matched to a gene: 12. This chain's CDR3 is CASSFTTTSGSSDEQYF. The CDR3 DNA reads as TGTGCCAGCAGTTTTACTACCACTAGCGGGAGTTCCGACGAGCAGTACTTC.

This sequence joins TRBV11-2 and TRBJ2-5, with TRBD2 as a possible D gene (6 bases). The CDR3 runs to 14 residues. V was cut by 8 bases and J by 5 bases, with 18 bases left in between. In germline, CDR1 is SGHAT, CDR2 FQNNGV. CDR3 bases: TGTGCCAGCGCCGGGACTCAAAACGGGGAGACCCAGTACTTC. This translates into CASAGTQNGETQYF.

The table lists this clone with a few counts. The chain recombines TRBV29-1 with TRBJ2-7; TRBD1 aligns across 9 bases. Germline CDR1 and CDR2: SQVTM and ANQGSEA. Trimming took 5 bases from V and 4 from J; bases not matched to a gene: 9. The CDR3 covers 14 residues. Written as DNA, the CDR3 is TGCAGCGTTTTGCTCGGGACAGGGTTGTACGAGCAGTACTTC. It specifies CSVLLGTGLYEQYF.